Presented here are 26 T cell receptor beta chains from one specimen sequenced in a study of cytomegalovirus exposure and HLA in healthy donors. Use of 60 Vbeta and 13 Jbeta primers characterized the PCR. Data came from immunoSEQ multiplex PCR; TCRdb stores just in-frame clones and leaves some out. The table lists about 140,000 clones, roughly 80% of them singletons. Sequenced material: PBMCs. The origin of the receptors is a man aged 35-49 years in good health and CMV-seropositive.

This clone was counted a few times. The chain uses TRBV4-3 and TRBJ1-1; D gene ambiguous. Germline loops: CDR1 LGHNA, CDR2 YSLEER. The V end lost 3 bases, the J end lost 3 bases, and 14 bases lay between the germline ends. This CDR3 spans 15 amino acids. DNA for the CDR3: TGCGCCAGCAGCCAGGGTCAGTCAGAGGACACTGAAGCTTTCTTT. Protein: CASSQGQSEDTEAFF.

The genes are TRBV6-1 and TRBJ1-5; tentatively, D is TRBD1 (5 bases). CDR3 size: 14 residues. V gave up 6 bases and J gave up 2 bases, with 11 bases separating them. Germline-derived CDR1 and CDR2 are MNHNS and SASEGT. DNA of the CDR3: TGTGCCAGCAGGGAGTTCAGGGGCAATCAGCCCCAGCATTTT. Translated, it gives CASREFRGNQPQHF.

This chain joins TRBV30 and TRBJ2-4, with 7 bases fitting TRBD1. Germline-derived CDR1 and CDR2 are GTSNPN and SVGIG (reference sequence). The CDR3 totals 13 residues. The ends lost 2 bases at V and 4 bases at J; junction bases unmatched: 2. This chain's CDR3 is CAWSRGQKNIQYF. In DNA, the CDR3 is TGTGCCTGGAGTCGGGGACAGAAAAACATTCAGTACTTC.

In this sample, this clone turned up a few times. The chain couples TRBV7-3 to TRBJ2-1; 9 nucleotides align to TRBD1. There are 16 residues in the CDR3. The junction had 6 bases not matched to a gene; V was cut back by 3 bases and J by 3 bases. Looked up from germline, CDR1 is SGHTA and CDR2 is FQGTGA. The DNA for the CDR3 is TGTGCCAGCAGCTTGCGGGACAGGGCGATCTACAATGAGCAGTTCTTC. It encodes CASSLRDRAIYNEQFF.

This sequence joins TRBV4-2 and TRBJ2-1; 7 nucleotides line up with TRBD2. V gave up 0 bases and J gave up 4 bases; unmatched junction bases: 9. CDR3 length equals 17 residues. CDR1 LGHNA and CDR2 YNFKEQ come from the germline V gene. CDR3 region: CASSQEASGGAYNEQFF. The CDR3 DNA sequence: TGTGCCAGCAGCCAAGAAGCTAGCGGAGGGGCTTACAATGAGCAGTTCTTC.

Points on this clone: The sample contains more than one DNA sequence encoding this CDR3. The J gene is TRBJ2-7, the V gene TRBV27, with TRBD2 as a possible D gene (6 bases). The CDR3 consists of 13 residues. V lost 3 bases and J lost 0, with 6 bases in between. Looked up from germline, CDR1 is MNHEY and CDR2 is SMNVEV (reference sequence). The CDR3 nucleotides are TGTGCCAGCAGTTTGGGGGGCTCCTACGAGCAGTACTTC. Its translation is CASSLGGSYEQYF.

The chain employs TRBV7-2 and TRBJ1-2, with D possibly TRBD1 on 6 matching bases. This CDR3 spans 13 amino acids. The germline V gene encodes CDR1 SGHTA and CDR2 FQGNSA. V gave up 2 bases and J gave up 10 bases, with 14 bases separating them. Written as DNA, the CDR3 is TGTGCCAGCAGCTTACAGGACAGAAGAAACTACACCTTC. Protein product: CASSLQDRRNYTF.

The chain joins TRBV2 to TRBJ1-2; no reliable D call. V lost 6 bases and J 4 bases, leaving 18 bases between the germline ends. Germline CDR1 SNHLY, CDR2 FYNNEI. The CDR3 is 15 residues long. CDR3 sequence reads: CASSGLREFSYGYTF. CDR3 DNA: TGTGCCAGCAGCGGCCTGAGGGAATTCAGCTATGGCTACACCTTC.

The CDR3 nucleotides read TGTGCCATCAGCGACGGTGGGGCGTATAATTCACCCCTCCACTTT. Translated: CAISDGGAYNSPLHF. The rearrangement joins TRBV10-3 to TRBJ1-6; perhaps TRBD1 as D (5 bases). The CDR3 has 15 amino acids. V lost 6 bases to trimming and J lost 4 bases, with 13 bases between them. Germline V lookup: CDR1 ENHRY, CDR2 SYGVKD.

The rearrangement uses TRBV28 and TRBJ1-6; 9 bases line up with TRBD1. Germline CDR1 reads MDHEN; CDR2 reads SYDVKM. The CDR3 loop spans 17 amino acids. J was trimmed by 4 bases and V by 3 bases; bases with no gene match: 7. CDR3 in amino acids: CASSLAGTGNYNSPLHF. The CDR3 DNA reads TGTGCCAGCAGTTTGGCGGGGACAGGGAATTATAATTCACCCCTCCACTTT.

This clone appeared once. The chain joins TRBV12-5 to TRBJ2-5, with a possible D match to TRBD1 (5 bases). In germline, CDR1 is LGHNT, CDR2 FRNRAP. This CDR3 contains 15 residues. Between the trimmed V and J ends, which lost 1 base and 0 bases, there was a span of 9 bases. The CDR3 region is CASGLGQTDQETQYF. CDR3 DNA sequence: TGTGCTAGTGGTTTGGGACAGACCGACCAAGAGACCCAGTACTTC.

The chain links TRBV6-1 to TRBJ2-7; no definite D call. Trimming took off 6 bases at V and 6 bases at J, with 18 bases between the two ends. CDR1 and CDR2 (germline): MNHNS, SASEGT. This CDR3 has 14 amino acids. CDR3 region: CASSRDAALSEQYF. The CDR3 DNA sequence: TGTGCCAGCAGCAGAGACGCGGCTTTAAGCGAGCAGTACTTC.

The rearrangement uses TRBV11-1 and TRBJ2-2; 12 nucleotides agree with TRBD2. The CDR3 sequence is 16 residues long. The germline V gene encodes CDR1 SGHAT and CDR2 FQDESV (reference sequence). The V and J ends lost 2 bases and 7 bases, in that order; junction bases with no gene match: 5. The CDR3 DNA is TGTGCCAGCAGCTTACGACTAGCGGGAGAAGGCGGGGAGCTGTTTTTT. Translation: CASSLRLAGEGGELFF.

The CDR3 loop reads CASSPGQAGQPQHF. The CDR3 coding sequence is TGCGCCAGCAGCCCGGGCCAAGCGGGTCAGCCCCAGCATTTT. The rearrangement joins TRBV5-1 to TRBJ1-5; no firm D call. Trimming pared 4 bases from V and 6 bases from J, leaving 14 bases between. The germline CDR1 and CDR2 sequences are SGHRS and YFSETQ. This CDR3 is built from 14 residues.

This clone was counted a single time. The chain joins TRBV19 to TRBJ2-1; the match to TRBD2 covers 15 bases. The germline V gene encodes CDR1 LNHDA and CDR2 SQIVND (reference sequence). J gave up 9 bases and V 4 bases, and 7 bases lay outside the gene matches. The CDR3 has 16 residues. The CDR3, as DNA: TGTGCCAGTAGTAGGGGGACTAGCGGGAGGTTCGGTGAGCAGTTCTTC. Amino acids: CASSRGTSGRFGEQFF. The full variable domain, its missing parts supplied by reference TRBV19 and TRBJ2-1, is DGGITQSPKYLFRKEGQNVTLSCEQNLNHDAMYWYRQDPGQGLRLIYYSQIVNDFQKGDIAEGYSVSREKKESFPLTVTSAQKNPTAFYLCASSRGTSGRFGEQFFGPGTRLTVL.

The rearrangement joins TRBV5-1 to TRBJ1-2, with 7 bases that match TRBD1. Germline V CDR1 and CDR2: SGHRS, YFSETQ. The CDR3 runs to 14 residues. V trimming: 0 bases; J trimming: 7 bases; junction bases outside the gene matches: 6. The CDR3 sequence: CASSLGQGMSGYTF. CDR3 coding DNA: TGCGCCAGCAGCTTGGGACAGGGAATGAGTGGCTACACCTTC.

This clone was recorded only once. One junction end does not reproduce the germline sequence, and a read error may be involved. This chain connects TRBV9 to TRBJ2-7; 10 bases line up with TRBD2. CDR3 length: 16 amino acids. Germline CDR1 and CDR2: SGDLS and YYNGEE. DNA for the CDR3: TGTGCCAGCAGCGTAGGAACTAGCGGGACTAACTACGGGCAGTACTTC. As protein: CASSVGTSGTNYGQYF.

This chain uses TRBV11-3 with TRBJ2-3; 9 bases are shared with TRBD2. After removal of 5 bases from V and 10 bases from J, the junction contained 7 bases not matched to a gene. The CDR3 extends over 13 amino acids. Per germline, CDR1 SGHNT and CDR2 YENEEA. CDR3: CASSQSSGKAQYF. DNA for the CDR3: TGTGCCAGCAGCCAATCTAGCGGGAAAGCGCAGTATTTT.

This clone was counted once. The V and J genes are TRBV6-5 and TRBJ1-2; the D gene is possibly TRBD1 (6 bases). Germline CDR1 is MNHEY and CDR2 is SVGAGI. Trimming left V 2 bases short and J 8 bases short, with 18 bases between. The CDR3 has 15 amino acids. CDR3 nucleotide sequence: TGTGCCAGCAGTTACCAGGGCAGGGGTCTAGGAGGCTACACCTTC. It specifies CASSYQGRGLGGYTF.

The chain combines TRBV19 with TRBJ2-7, with 8 bases lining up with TRBD2. The germline CDR1 and CDR2 sequences are LNHDA and SQIVND (reference sequence). CDR3 length: 15 residues. With 6 bases clipped from V and 0 bases from J, the junction kept 7 bases outside the gene matches. CDR3 sequence reads: CASRPRGGSSYEQYF. CDR3 bases: TGTGCCAGTAGACCCCGCGGGGGGAGCTCCTACGAGCAGTACTTC.

The chain has TRBV5-5 and TRBJ1-5; no reliable D call. Germline V lookup: CDR1 SGHKS, CDR2 YYEKEE (reference sequence). The CDR3 sequence is 14 residues long. The germline V and J ends were trimmed by 2 bases and 5 bases, with 11 bases remaining between them. The CDR3 region is CASSLFIGDQPQHF. In DNA, the CDR3 is TGTGCCAGCAGCTTATTCATCGGGGATCAGCCCCAGCATTTT.

The V call is TRBV6-6, the J call TRBJ2-5; D possibly corresponds to TRBD1 (5 bases). Germline V CDR1 and CDR2: MNHNY, SVGAGI (reference sequence). The CDR3 totals 15 residues. V lost 0 bases and J lost 7, with 15 bases in between. This CDR3 reads CASSYSSSGWGTQYF. The DNA of the CDR3 is TGTGCCAGCAGTTACTCGAGCTCAGGGTGGGGGACCCAGTACTTC.

V is TRBV10-3 and J is TRBJ2-7; 7 nucleotides match TRBD1. This CDR3 comprises 14 residues. Germline V lookup: CDR1 ENHRY, CDR2 SYGVKD. The trim removed 6 bases at V and 2 bases at J, leaving 7 bases unmatched. The CDR3 is CAISRPQGAYEQYF. As DNA, the CDR3 is TGTGCCATCAGCCGCCCCCAGGGGGCCTACGAGCAGTACTTC.

V gene TRBV5-1 combines with J gene TRBJ1-4; D is undetermined. Trimming removed 3 bases from V and 0 bases from J, with 9 bases in between. This CDR3 region has 15 residues. Germline values: CDR1 SGHRS, CDR2 YFSETQ. The CDR3 sequence is CASSSEGATNEKLFF. Written as DNA, the CDR3 is TGCGCCAGCAGCTCAGAGGGTGCAACTAATGAAAAACTGTTTTTT.

The chain links TRBV18 to TRBJ2-1; 9 bases match TRBD2. J lost 7 bases, V lost 3 bases, and 4 bases had no gene match. The CDR3 loop spans 14 amino acids. CDR1 KGHSH and CDR2 LQKENI come from the germline V gene. The CDR3 DNA is TGTGCCAGCTCACCGGCTAGCGGGATGAATGAGCAGTTCTTC. Translating it yields CASSPASGMNEQFF.

The V call is TRBV7-9, the J call TRBJ2-7, with a tentative D call TRBD1 (6 bases). V lost 1 base to trimming and J lost 3 bases, with 13 bases between them. Germline lookup yields CDR1 SEHNR and CDR2 FQNEAQ (reference sequence). CDR3 length equals 15 residues. In DNA form, the CDR3 reads TGTGCCAGCAGCTTAGACAGGGATCGTCACTACGAGCAGTACTTC. Protein product: CASSLDRDRHYEQYF. The whole variable domain, remainder taken from reference TRBV7-9 and TRBJ2-7, is DTGVSQNPRHKITKRGQNVTFRCDPISEHNRLYWYRQTLGQGPEFLTYFQNEAQLEKSRLLSDRFSAERPKGSFSTLEIQRTEQGDSAMYLCASSLDRDRHYEQYFGPGTRLTVT.